There are many counts of the clone carrying this T cell receptor beta chain. Its antigen is not known. TCRdb itself ran the 5' RACE reads through MiXCR, one entry per CDR3 protein. There are 200,000 to 250,000 distinct CDR3 sequences in the sample; roughly 10% occur only once, and 10% lies in the top ten. This sample was taken from a study of identical twins. Study observations and caveats: Excess sharing by twins proved weaker in beta out-of-frame sequences. Among monozygotic twins, out-of-frame TCR alpha sharing exceeded what models predicted.

Looked up from germline, CDR1 is SGHTA and CDR2 is FQGNSA. The V end lost 3 bases, the J end lost 6 bases, and 11 bases lay between the germline ends. The CDR3 runs to 13 residues. Input material: memory T cells sorted from blood. The chain links TRBV7-2 to TRBJ1-1; D is undetermined. The sequence was collected from a man in his fifties or sixties in good health. CDR3 in DNA: TGTGCCAGCAGCTTGAGAGGGTACCCTGAAGCTTTCTTT. It is translated as CASSLRGYPEAFF.